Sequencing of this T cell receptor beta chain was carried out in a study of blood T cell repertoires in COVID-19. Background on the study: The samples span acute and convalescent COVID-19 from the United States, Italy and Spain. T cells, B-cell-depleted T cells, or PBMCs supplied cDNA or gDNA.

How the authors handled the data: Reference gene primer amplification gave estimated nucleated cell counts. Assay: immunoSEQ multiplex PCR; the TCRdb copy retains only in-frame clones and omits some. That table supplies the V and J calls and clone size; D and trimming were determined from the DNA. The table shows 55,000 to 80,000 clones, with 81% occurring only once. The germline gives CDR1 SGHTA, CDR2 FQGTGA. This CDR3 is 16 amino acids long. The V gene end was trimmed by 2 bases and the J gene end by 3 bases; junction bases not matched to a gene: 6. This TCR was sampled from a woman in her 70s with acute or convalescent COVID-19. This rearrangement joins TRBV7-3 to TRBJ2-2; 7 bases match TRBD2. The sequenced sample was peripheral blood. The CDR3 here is CASSLPSGIYTGELFF. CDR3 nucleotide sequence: TGTGCCAGCAGCTTACCTAGCGGCATCTACACCGGGGAGCTGTTTTTT.